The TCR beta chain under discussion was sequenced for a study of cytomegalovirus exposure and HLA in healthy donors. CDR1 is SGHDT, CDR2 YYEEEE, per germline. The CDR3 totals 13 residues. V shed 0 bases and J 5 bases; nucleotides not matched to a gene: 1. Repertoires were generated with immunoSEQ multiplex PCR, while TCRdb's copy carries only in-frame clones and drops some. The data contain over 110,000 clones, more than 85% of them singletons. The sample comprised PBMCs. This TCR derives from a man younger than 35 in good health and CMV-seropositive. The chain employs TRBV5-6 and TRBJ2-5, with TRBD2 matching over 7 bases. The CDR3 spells CASSLVGGETQYF. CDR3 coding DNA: TGTGCCAGCAGCTTGGTGGGAGGGGAGACCCAGTACTTC.